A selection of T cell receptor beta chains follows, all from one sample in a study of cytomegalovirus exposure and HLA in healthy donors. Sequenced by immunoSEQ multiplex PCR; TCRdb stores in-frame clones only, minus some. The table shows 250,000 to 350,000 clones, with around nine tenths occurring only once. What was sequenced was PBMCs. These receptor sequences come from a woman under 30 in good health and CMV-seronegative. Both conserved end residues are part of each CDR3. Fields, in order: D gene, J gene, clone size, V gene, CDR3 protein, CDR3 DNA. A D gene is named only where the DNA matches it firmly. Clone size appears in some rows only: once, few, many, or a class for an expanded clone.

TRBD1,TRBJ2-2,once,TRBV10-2,CASSPTGAGELFF,TGCGCCAGCAGTCCGACAGGGGCCGGGGAGCTGTTTTTT
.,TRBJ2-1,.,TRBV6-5,CASSEWGPFF,TGTGCCAGCAGTGAATGGGGGCCGTTCTTC
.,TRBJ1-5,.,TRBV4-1,CASSQGAGESNQPQHF,TGCGCCAGCAGCCAAGGGGCAGGGGAGAGCAATCAGCCCCAGCATTTT
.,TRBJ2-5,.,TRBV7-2,CASSLVVNSRETQYF,TGTGCCAGCAGCTTAGTAGTGAACTCGAGAGAGACCCAGTACTTC
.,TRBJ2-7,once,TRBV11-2,CASSLNGRGRDEQYF,TGTGCCAGCAGCCTCAACGGCAGGGGAAGGGACGAGCAGTACTTC
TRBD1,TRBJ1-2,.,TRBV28,CASSLGQGSDGYTF,TGTGCCAGCAGTTTGGGACAGGGTAGCGATGGCTACACCTTC
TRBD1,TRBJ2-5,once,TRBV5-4,CASSLAPGQGQETQYF,TGTGCCAGCAGCTTGGCTCCGGGACAGGGCCAAGAGACCCAGTACTTC
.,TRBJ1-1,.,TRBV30,CAWTPRRTLNTEAFF,TGTGCCTGGACCCCCCGTAGGACATTGAACACTGAAGCTTTCTTT
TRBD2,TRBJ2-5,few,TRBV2,CASRGTSGGGEETQYF,TGTGCCAGCAGAGGGACTAGCGGGGGGGGAGAAGAGACCCAGTACTTC
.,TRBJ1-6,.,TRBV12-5,CASGSLEAATEHSPLHF,TGTGCTAGTGGTAGCCTCGAGGCAGCCACCGAACATTCACCCCTCCACTTT
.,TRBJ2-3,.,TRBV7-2,CASSLGGSRTDTQYF,TGTGCCAGCAGCTTAGGCGGCTCACGCACAGATACGCAGTATTTT
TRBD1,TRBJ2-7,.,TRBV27,CASSIPGGEQYF,TGTGCCAGCAGTATCCCAGGGGGCGAGCAGTACTTC
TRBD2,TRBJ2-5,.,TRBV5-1,CASRGTSEETQYF,TGCGCCAGCAGAGGGACTAGCGAAGAGACCCAGTACTTC
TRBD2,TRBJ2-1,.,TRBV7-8,CASSLRPAGGTYSYNEQFF,TGTGCCAGCAGCTTAAGGCCAGCGGGAGGTACTTATTCCTACAATGAGCAGTTCTTC
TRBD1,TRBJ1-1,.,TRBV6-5,CASRGDREGTEAFF,TGTGCCAGCAGGGGGGACAGGGAGGGCACTGAAGCTTTCTTT